The 3 T cell receptor beta chains in this list originate from one sample, sequenced in a study of CDR3 diversity in severe acne. TCRdb recomputed calls from the PCR reads with MiXCR, one row per CDR3 protein. This table has tens of thousands of distinct CDR3 sequences, under 65% appearing once. Sequences were obtained from blood. The receptors stem from a male donor in good health, without acne.

Regarding this clonotype: A much larger clone is a single base away; this may be a read error. The conserved final phenylalanine or tryptophan is absent from the CDR3, which likely points to a read error. The rearrangement uses TRBV25-1 and TRBJ2-5; 8 bases map to TRBD1. The CDR3 runs to 15 residues. V trimming: 1 base; J trimming: 4 bases; junction bases outside the gene matches: 5. The germline V gene encodes CDR1 MGHDK and CDR2 SYGVNS. In nucleotides, the CDR3 is TGTGCCAGCAGTGAATGGGCAGGGGGCCGAGAGACCCAGTACCTC. Protein product: CASSEWAGGRETQYL.

This clonotype came up many times. The V gene is TRBV25-1, the J gene TRBJ2-7; 8 positions agree with TRBD1. The ends lost 3 bases at V and 3 bases at J; junction bases unmatched: 10. Looked up from germline, CDR1 is MGHDK and CDR2 is SYGVNS. This CDR3 comprises 16 residues. This CDR3 is CASSDLSPDRDYEQYF. In DNA, the CDR3 is TGTGCCAGCAGTGATCTCTCCCCGGACAGGGACTACGAGCAGTACTTC.

This chain links TRBV5-1 with TRBJ1-2; D unclear. Germline CDR1 reads SGHRS; CDR2 reads YFSETQ. This CDR3 is built from 15 residues. V was clipped by 0 bases and J by 7 bases, with 16 bases between them. The CDR3 sequence is CASSLDQANIFGYTF. As DNA, the CDR3 is TGCGCCAGCAGCTTGGACCAGGCGAATATCTTTGGCTACACCTTC. The full variable domain, completed using reference TRBV5-1 and TRBJ1-2, is KAGVTQTPRYLIKTRGQQVTLSCSPISGHRSVSWYQQTPGQGLQFLFEYFSETQRNKGNFPGRFSGRQFSNSRSEMNVSTLELGDSALYLCASSLDQANIFGYTFGSGTRLTVV.